This passage covers 23 T cell receptor beta chains from one sample sequenced in a study of blood T cell repertoires in COVID-19. Measured with immunoSEQ multiplex PCR; TCRdb has only the in-frame clones, and not every one. Of approximately 170,000 clones in the sample, roughly 70% were seen once. The sequencing sample was made of peripheral blood. The receptor set was obtained from a woman at least 80 years old with acute or convalescent COVID-19.

The V and J genes are TRBV7-2 and TRBJ2-2; 11 positions match TRBD2. With 4 bases clipped from V and 5 bases from J, the junction kept 9 bases outside the gene matches. Germline V gives CDR1 SGHTA, CDR2 FQGNSA. This CDR3 has 17 amino acids. CDR3 sequence: CASSWTGTSGSTGELFF. CDR3 coding DNA: TGTGCCAGCAGCTGGACCGGGACTAGCGGCTCTACCGGGGAGCTGTTTTTT.

The chain couples TRBV3-1 (or the pseudogene TRBV3-2) to TRBJ2-7, with D tentatively TRBD2 (6 bases). Trimming removed 0 bases at V and 7 bases at J, with 31 bases between. Looked up from germline, CDR1 is LGHDT and CDR2 is YNNKEL (reference sequence). The CDR3 consists of 20 residues. The CDR3 is CASSQDPSPPLLYLEGEQYF. As DNA, the CDR3 is TGTGCCAGCAGCCAAGATCCTTCCCCCCCACTGCTTTATTTGGAGGGAGAGCAGTACTTC.

The genes are TRBV7-9 and TRBJ1-4, with 9 bases matching TRBD1. CDR1 SEHNR and CDR2 FQNEAQ come from the germline V gene (reference sequence). The V and J ends lost 4 bases and 7 bases, in that order; junction bases with no gene match: 7. The CDR3 totals 15 residues. The DNA of the CDR3 is TGTGCCAGCAGCTCCTCCGGGACAGGGTCTGAAAAACTGTTTTTT. It encodes CASSSSGTGSEKLFF.

The chain links TRBV6-4 to TRBJ1-5; the D gene is possibly TRBD1 (6 bases). V lost 8 bases, J lost 2 bases, and 22 bases lay in between. CDR1 MRHNA and CDR2 SNTAGT come from the germline V gene. There are 17 residues in the CDR3. CDR3 in amino acids: CASPIGHPYRGNQPQHF. CDR3 DNA sequence: TGTGCCAGCCCTATTGGACACCCCTACAGGGGCAATCAGCCCCAGCATTTT.

This clone occurred a few times. The chain has TRBV19 and TRBJ1-5; TRBD1 might be the D (5 bases). V was cut by 10 bases and J by 0 bases, with 10 bases left in between. The CDR3 is 13 amino acids. In germline, CDR1 is LNHDA, CDR2 SQIVND (reference sequence). This CDR3 reads CATAGGSNQPQHF. The CDR3 DNA is TGTGCCACCGCGGGGGGTAGCAATCAGCCCCAGCATTTT. The variable domain in full, completed from reference TRBV19 and TRBJ1-5, reads DGGITQSPKYLFRKEGQNVTLSCEQNLNHDAMYWYRQDPGQGLRLIYYSQIVNDFQKGDIAEGYSVSREKKESFPLTVTSAQKNPTAFYLCATAGGSNQPQHFGDGTRLSIL.

The chain combines TRBV18 with TRBJ2-3; D gene uncertain. The CDR3 loop spans 13 amino acids. Trimming shortened V by 5 bases and J by 3 bases, and 9 bases separated the two germline ends. The germline gives CDR1 KGHSH, CDR2 LQKENI. The CDR3 is CASSNAGTDTQYF. CDR3 nucleotides: TGTGCCAGCTCAAACGCCGGGACAGATACGCAGTATTTT.

V is TRBV5-5 and J is TRBJ2-5, with a weak D call TRBD2 (5 bases). Per germline, CDR1 SGHKS and CDR2 YYEKEE (reference sequence). Trimming took off 3 bases at V and 5 bases at J, with 14 bases between the two ends. This CDR3 contains 14 residues. The CDR3, as DNA: TGTGCCAGCAGCTCCCACGGACTGGGGGAGACCCAGTACTTC. Translating gives CASSSHGLGETQYF.

This chain links TRBV27 with TRBJ2-7; 13 bases map to TRBD2. The CDR3 loop spans 16 amino acids. Germline loops: CDR1 MNHEY, CDR2 SMNVEV (reference sequence). V was clipped by 4 bases and J by 3 bases; unmatched bases: 6. The CDR3 bases are TGTGCCAGCAGTTCTACGGGACTAGCGGGGCGCTACGAGCAGTACTTC. Amino acid sequence: CASSSTGLAGRYEQYF.

The chain combines TRBV27 with TRBJ1-6; no firm D call. There are 14 residues in the CDR3. Deletions cut 5 bases from V and 7 bases from J, with 12 bases between. The V gene's germline CDR1 is MNHEY and CDR2 SMNVEV (reference sequence). CDR3 amino acids: CASSLKNQNSPLHF. In DNA, the CDR3 is TGTGCCAGCAGTCTAAAAAACCAAAATTCACCCCTCCACTTT.

This rearrangement joins TRBV19 to TRBJ1-5; TRBD1 matches at 9 bases. J gave up 5 bases and V 0 bases, and 11 bases lay outside the gene matches. The CDR3 totals 18 residues. CDR1 and CDR2 (germline): LNHDA, SQIVND (reference sequence). The CDR3 is CASSIEQGAYGRHQPQHF. CDR3 DNA sequence: TGTGCCAGTAGTATAGAACAGGGGGCCTATGGTCGTCATCAGCCCCAGCATTTT.

Here the CDR3 DNA reads TGTGCCAGTAGTAGCCAAACGACAGGGTACTATGGCTACACCTTC. Its translation is CASSSQTTGYYGYTF. The chain employs TRBV19 and TRBJ1-2, with TRBD1 matching 7 bases. With V trimmed by 4 bases and J by 3 bases, 8 bases remained unmatched. Germline V lookup: CDR1 LNHDA, CDR2 SQIVND (reference sequence). The CDR3 consists of 15 residues. The complete variable domain, with remaining parts taken from reference TRBV19 and TRBJ1-2, reads DGGITQSPKYLFRKEGQNVTLSCEQNLNHDAMYWYRQDPGQGLRLIYYSQIVNDFQKGDIAEGYSVSREKKESFPLTVTSAQKNPTAFYLCASSSQTTGYYGYTFGSGTRLTVV.

This clone has only a few counts. The chain employs TRBV16 and TRBJ1-3; D unclear. Germline V gene sequence: CDR1 KGHSY, CDR2 FQNENV. This CDR3 is 15 amino acids long. Trimming took 4 bases from V and 4 from J, leaving 14 bases between them. The CDR3 bases are TGTGCCAGCAGCCCCCTGCGGTCCGACGGAAACACCATATATTTT. Its protein product is CASSPLRSDGNTIYF.

V gene TRBV28 combines with J gene TRBJ2-2; D is perhaps TRBD2 (5 bases). The CDR3 is 13 amino acids. CDR1 is MDHEN, CDR2 SYDVKM, per germline. V gave up 8 bases and J gave up 7 bases, with 14 bases separating them. This chain's CDR3 is CASSLRVIGELFF. In nucleotides, the CDR3 is TGTGCCAGCTCCCTGAGGGTAATCGGGGAGCTGTTTTTT.

The chain carries TRBV4-3 and TRBJ1-5, with D uncertain. V lost 2 bases, J lost 9 bases, and 14 bases lay in between. Germline assignment: CDR1 LGHNA and CDR2 YSLEER. The CDR3 sequence is 14 residues long. CDR3 amino acids: CASSQSRDRSPQHF. CDR3 in DNA: TGCGCCAGCAGCCAATCTAGAGATCGGTCGCCCCAGCATTTT.

The count of this clone is one. The rearrangement joins TRBV2 to TRBJ2-3, with 8 nucleotides matching TRBD2. Trimming at V came to 4 bases and at J to 0 bases, leaving 0 bases not matched to a gene. CDR1 and CDR2 from the germline V gene are SNHLY and FYNNEI. This CDR3 has 14 amino acids. The CDR3 here is CASSGLASTDTQYF. The CDR3 DNA sequence: TGTGCCAGCAGTGGACTAGCGAGCACAGATACGCAGTATTTT.

The V gene is TRBV4-1, the J gene TRBJ2-1, with 11 bases matching TRBD2. Germline V gives CDR1 MGHRA, CDR2 YSYEKL. J lost 7 bases, V lost 4 bases, and 6 bases had no gene match. The CDR3 contains 15 residues. CDR3 loop: CASSLLAGATNEQFF. Written as DNA, the CDR3 is TGCGCCAGCAGCCTACTAGCGGGAGCTACTAATGAGCAGTTCTTC.

The chain is built from TRBV7-2 and TRBJ2-3, with 9 bases matching TRBD2. V gave up 2 bases and J gave up 4 bases; unmatched junction bases: 7. Germline V gives CDR1 SGHTA, CDR2 FQGNSA. The CDR3 totals 16 residues. The CDR3 sequence is CASSLRQTSGADTQYF. In nucleotides, the CDR3 is TGTGCCAGCAGCTTACGCCAGACTAGCGGAGCAGATACGCAGTATTTT.

This sequence joins TRBV7-3 and TRBJ2-3; TRBD2 agrees at 14 bases. V was clipped by 5 bases and J by 6 bases; unmatched bases: 7. Germline V gene sequence: CDR1 SGHTA, CDR2 FQGTGA. The CDR3 has 16 amino acids. CDR3 region: CASSLGLAGGLDTQYF. Here the CDR3 DNA reads TGTGCCAGCAGCCTCGGACTAGCGGGAGGTCTGGATACGCAGTATTTT.

The chain joins TRBV27 to TRBJ2-7, with 7 nucleotides matching TRBD2. This CDR3 contains 16 residues. Germline CDR1 is MNHEY and CDR2 is SMNVEV (reference sequence). Germline trimming cut 1 base from V and 1 base from J; bases unmatched to any gene: 7. CDR3 sequence (DNA): TGTGCCAGCAGTTTATGGGCGGGAGTATCGTCCTACGAGCAGTACTTC. The encoded protein is CASSLWAGVSSYEQYF.

This chain uses TRBV18 with TRBJ2-7; 7 bases agree with TRBD1. This CDR3 spans 14 amino acids. V gave up 8 bases and J gave up 1 base; unmatched junction bases: 8. In germline, CDR1 is KGHSH, CDR2 LQKENI. CDR3 in amino acids: CASTYGTDSYEQYF. DNA of the CDR3: TGTGCCAGCACCTACGGGACAGATTCCTACGAGCAGTACTTC.

This clone was observed a handful of times. The chain uses TRBV21-1 and TRBJ2-1; the D call in the table, TRBD2, was not verified against the DNA. TRBV21-1 is designated a pseudogene. The CDR3 runs 12 residues. The DNA for the CDR3 is TGTGCCAACACCGGGACTCCCAATGAGCAGTTCTTC. Its protein is CANTGTPNEQFF.

The chain combines TRBV10-3 with TRBJ1-5, with 7 bases matching TRBD1. J lost 7 bases, V lost 4 bases, and 16 bases had no gene match. This CDR3 is 17 amino acids long. Germline lookup yields CDR1 ENHRY and CDR2 SYGVKD. The CDR3 DNA reads TGTGCCATCAGTGCATCACCTTCAGGGGGGCTCGGACAGCCCCAGCATTTT. It yields the protein CAISASPSGGLGQPQHF.

V is TRBV7-2 and J is TRBJ1-6; 7 bases map to TRBD1. The CDR3 runs 14 residues. After removal of 6 bases from V and 3 bases from J, the junction contained 2 bases not matched to a gene. Germline values: CDR1 SGHTA, CDR2 FQGNSA. DNA of the CDR3: TGTGCCAGCAGGGGGACAGACTATAATTCACCCCTCCACTTT. Translated, it gives CASRGTDYNSPLHF.